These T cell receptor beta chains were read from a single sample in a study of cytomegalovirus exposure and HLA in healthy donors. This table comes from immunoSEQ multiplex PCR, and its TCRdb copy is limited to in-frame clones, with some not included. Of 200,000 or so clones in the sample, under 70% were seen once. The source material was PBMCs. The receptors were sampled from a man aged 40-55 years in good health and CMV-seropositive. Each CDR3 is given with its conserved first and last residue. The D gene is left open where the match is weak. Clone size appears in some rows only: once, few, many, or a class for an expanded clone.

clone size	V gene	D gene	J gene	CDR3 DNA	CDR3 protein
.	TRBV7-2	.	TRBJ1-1	TGTGCCAGCAGCTCCCGCCCATCGGACACTGAAGCTTTCTTT	CASSSRPSDTEAFF
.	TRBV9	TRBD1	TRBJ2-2	TGTGCCAGCAGCCCCCTCGACAGGGGAGGAACCGGGGAGCTGTTTTTT	CASSPLDRGGTGELFF
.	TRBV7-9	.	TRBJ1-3	TGTGCCAGCAGCGTACGGGACTCTGGAAACACCATATATTTT	CASSVRDSGNTIYF
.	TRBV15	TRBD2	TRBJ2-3	TGTGCCACCAGCGCGGGACTAGCGAGCACAGATACGCAGTATTTT	CATSAGLASTDTQYF
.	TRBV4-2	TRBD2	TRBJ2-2	TGTGCCAGCGGTCTAGCGGGGGGGCCTGCTACCGGGGAGCTGTTTTTT	CASGLAGGPATGELFF
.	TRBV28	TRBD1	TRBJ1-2	TGTGCCAGCAGTTTGGGACAGCTCTATGGCTACACCTTC	CASSLGQLYGYTF
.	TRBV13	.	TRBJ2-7	TGTGCCAGCAGCTTAAATCGTGGTGGAGGGGGCCGCAACGAGCAGTACTTC	CASSLNRGGGGRNEQYF
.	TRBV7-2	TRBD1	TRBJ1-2	TGTGCCAGCAGCCCTCCGGGGACAGGGGAATATGGCTACACCTTC	CASSPPGTGEYGYTF
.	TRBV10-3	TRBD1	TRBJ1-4	TGTGCCATCAGCAGACAGGGGGCCGGAGAAAAACTGTTTTTT	CAISRQGAGEKLFF
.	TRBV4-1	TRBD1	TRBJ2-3	TGCGCCAGCAGCCGACAGGGGGCGCGGGAAGATACGCAGTATTTT	CASSRQGAREDTQYF
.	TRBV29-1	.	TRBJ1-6	TGCAGCGTGAGCACAGGGATTAATTCACCCCTCCACTTT	CSVSTGINSPLHF
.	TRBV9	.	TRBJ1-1	TGTGCCAGCAGCGTAAACGTGGGAGCCACTGAAGCTTTCTTT	CASSVNVGATEAFF
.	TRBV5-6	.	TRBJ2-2	TGTGCCAGCAGCTCGACTGACCGACCGGGCACCGGGGAGCTGTTTTTT	CASSSTDRPGTGELFF
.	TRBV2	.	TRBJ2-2	TGTGCCAGCAGTGAAGCGTTTGGGGGGTCCGGGGAGCTGTTTTTT	CASSEAFGGSGELFF
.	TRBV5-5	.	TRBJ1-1	TGTGCCAGCAGCCCGGGTACTCTGAACACTGAAGCTTTCTTT	CASSPGTLNTEAFF
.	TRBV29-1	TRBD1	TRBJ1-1	TGCAGCACCGACAGGGCAGGGAAGACTGAAGCTTTCTTT	CSTDRAGKTEAFF
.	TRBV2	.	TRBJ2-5	TGTGCCAGCACCGCGGACAGTTTGGAGACCCAGTACTTC	CASTADSLETQYF
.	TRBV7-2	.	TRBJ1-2	TGTGCCAGCAGCTTAGGGTCGGGAAACTATGGCTACACCTTC	CASSLGSGNYGYTF
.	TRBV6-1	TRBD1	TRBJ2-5	TGTGCCAGCAGACGACAGGGAGAGGAGACCCAGTACTTC	CASRRQGEETQYF
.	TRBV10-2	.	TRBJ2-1	TGCGCCAGCAGGCTAGTACAGGGCAATGAGCAGTTCTTC	CASRLVQGNEQFF
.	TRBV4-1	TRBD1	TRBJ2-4	TGCGCCAGCAGCCAAGCCCCCGGACAGGGGGCGAACATTCAGTACTTC	CASSQAPGQGANIQYF
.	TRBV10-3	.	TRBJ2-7	TGTGCCATCAAGGCACCGCGCGGGGACGAGCAGTACTTC	CAIKAPRGDEQYF
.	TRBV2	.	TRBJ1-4	TGTGCCAGCAGAGAACGTACAACTAATGAAAAACTGTTTTTT	CASRERTTNEKLFF
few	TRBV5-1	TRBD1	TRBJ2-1	TGCGCCAGCAGCTTTGAAAGACAGGGAAACAATGAGCAGTTCTTC	CASSFERQGNNEQFF
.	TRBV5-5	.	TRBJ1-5	TGTGCCAGCAGCTTGGAAGGGACATCTTATAGCAATCAGCCCCAGCATTTT	CASSLEGTSYSNQPQHF
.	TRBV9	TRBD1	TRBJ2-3	TGTGCCAGCAGCGTAGGTGAAGGGGACAGTGGGACGCAGTATTTT	CASSVGEGDSGTQYF